The sequence of this TCR beta chain was determined in a study of CD8 T cells in Susac syndrome. Random hexamers served to reverse transcribe about 0.5 to 1 ug RNA. MiXCR was run by TCRdb on the immunoSEQ multiplex PCR reads, yielding one entry per CDR3 protein. The sample includes approximately 160,000 distinct CDR3 sequences, approximately 94% of them seen just once. V lost 5 bases and J lost 7, with 18 bases in between. The length of the CDR3 is 14 residues. Germline V gives CDR1 LNHDA, CDR2 SQIVND (reference sequence). This receptor was obtained from a human donor with multiple sclerosis. The chain joins TRBV19 to TRBJ2-7; TRBD1 is a possible D gene (6 bases). What was sequenced was CD4+ T cells from PBMCs. CDR3 nucleotide sequence: TGTGCCAGTAGTCGGCAGGGGAATTCGAGAGAGCAGTACTTC. It translates to CASSRQGNSREQYF.